The 13 T cell receptor beta chains presented below share a single source sample, sequenced in a study of spatial heterogeneity in lung cancer (dated by TCRdb to between 2017 and 2020). Broader findings and caveats from the paper: The number of expanded intratumoral alpha and beta TCRs correlated with the tumor nonsynonymous mutation count.

The time point label for this specimen denotes: sample taken at primary tumor resection. The receptor library was made with 5' RACE. The sample was run on a NextSeq 500. Starting from the raw public reads, TCRdb applied fastp trimming at Q25, assembled clones with MiXCR and retained in-frame beta chains. Every distinct CDR3 protein forms one entry, paired with its most common genes and DNA. The sample includes thousands of distinct CDR3 sequences, with more than 8.5% observed a single time. The top ten hold 6% to 7% of the sample. These receptors are not linked to any known antigen. The sample here was lung tumor tissue, taken at surgery. The receptor source for this set is a female donor with early-stage non-small cell lung cancer.

This clonotype qualifies as medium-sized. The V gene is TRBV12-3 or TRBV12-4, the J gene TRBJ2-6; D is unresolved. Trimming stripped 6 bases from V and 2 bases from J, with 5 bases between. The CDR3 extends over 13 amino acids. CDR3 bases: TGTGCCAGCAGAAATGCTGGGGCCAACGTCCTGACTTTC. Residues: CASRNAGANVLTF.

This clonotype was counted many times. The chain recombines TRBV19 with TRBJ1-1, with D tentatively TRBD1 (6 bases). Per germline, CDR1 LNHDA and CDR2 SQIVND (reference sequence). The CDR3 is 15 amino acids. The V and J ends lost 3 bases and 1 base respectively, with 12 bases between them. CDR3 in amino acids: CASSMGRGGNTEAFF. CDR3 in DNA: TGTGCCAGTAGTATGGGCAGGGGAGGGAACACTGAAGCTTTCTTT.

This clonotype was recorded a few times. The V and J genes are TRBV6-5 and TRBJ2-3; 10 bases match TRBD2. The CDR3 loop spans 16 amino acids. The ends lost 4 bases at V and 1 base at J; junction bases unmatched: 5. Germline V lookup: CDR1 MNHEY, CDR2 SVGAGI. The CDR3 region is CASSLSGTSGTDTQYF. CDR3 DNA: TGTGCCAGCAGTTTATCCGGGACTAGCGGCACAGATACGCAGTATTTT.

This clonotype is termed medium-sized. This chain connects TRBV19 to TRBJ2-5; D may be TRBD1 (6 bases). Germline values: CDR1 LNHDA, CDR2 SQIVND (reference sequence). CDR3 length: 13 residues. Trimming took 8 bases from V and 0 from J, leaving 10 bases between them. Here the CDR3 DNA reads TGTGCCAGTCGTAGGACAGACCAAGAGACCCAGTACTTC. Its translation: CASRRTDQETQYF.

Note on this clonotype: At one end, the junction sequence differs from germline, possibly due to a read error. The chain carries TRBV24-1 and TRBJ2-3; 11 nucleotides align to TRBD1. Germline CDR1 reads KGHDR; CDR2 reads SFDVKD. The CDR3 is 15 amino acids. CDR3 amino acids: CAASVGQGATDTQYF. CDR3 nucleotides: TGTGCCGCCAGTGTCGGACAGGGGGCCACGGATACGCAGTATTTT.

This clonotype was observed at least ten times. The chain is built from TRBV6-1 and TRBJ2-7; D ambiguous. Looked up from germline, CDR1 is MNHNS and CDR2 is SASEGT. Trimming removed 8 bases at V and 4 bases at J, with 12 bases between. The CDR3 runs to 12 residues. In nucleotides, the CDR3 is TGTGCCAGCCTCCACTTGGGTTACGAGCAGTACTTC. It translates to CASLHLGYEQYF.

The chain combines TRBV7-2 with TRBJ1-5; D is possibly TRBD1 (5 bases). Trimming removed 4 bases at V and 7 bases at J, with 11 bases between. The CDR3 has 13 amino acids. Germline V CDR1 and CDR2: SGHTA, FQGNSA. CDR3 sequence (DNA): TGTGCCAGCAGCTATGACAGTTACCAGCCCCAGCATTTT. Amino acids: CASSYDSYQPQHF.

By share of the sample, this clonotype is medium-sized. This sequence joins TRBV12-3 or TRBV12-4 and TRBJ1-2; D gene uncertain. The CDR3 has 13 amino acids. V shed 3 bases and J shed 8 bases, with 13 bases lying between them. The CDR3 sequence is CASSFSGSRGYTF. CDR3 nucleotide sequence: TGTGCCAGCAGTTTCTCTGGATCTCGAGGCTACACCTTC.

Turning to this clonotype: It may be a read error: a sequence one base away is much more abundant. A read error is likely, as this CDR3 ends without the conserved phenylalanine or tryptophan. This chain links TRBV24-1 with TRBJ2-5; TRBD1 aligns across 9 bases. This CDR3 region has 17 residues. Germline V CDR1 and CDR2: KGHDR, SFDVKD. Unmatched junction bases numbered 11, after V lost 6 bases and J lost 1 base. Here the CDR3 DNA reads TGTGCCACCAGTAATTCGGGGACAGGGAATAGCCAAGAGACCCAGTACTAC. Protein sequence: CATSNSGTGNSQETQYY.

This clonotype ranks as medium-sized (0.01 to 0.1%). The rearrangement joins TRBV5-1 to TRBJ2-2; D uncertain. CDR1 is SGHRS, CDR2 YFSETQ, per germline. V lost 0 bases, J lost 4 bases, and 7 bases lay in between. The CDR3 is 14 residues long. The CDR3 DNA is TGCGCCAGCAGCTTGGAGGCCGGCACCGGGGAGCTGTTTTTT. It yields the protein CASSLEAGTGELFF. Drawing the rest from reference TRBV5-1 and TRBJ2-2, the complete variable domain is KAGVTQTPRYLIKTRGQQVTLSCSPISGHRSVSWYQQTPGQGLQFLFEYFSETQRNKGNFPGRFSGRQFSNSRSEMNVSTLELGDSALYLCASSLEAGTGELFFGEGSRLTVL.

This clonotype has ten or more counts. This chain links TRBV5-6 with TRBJ1-2, with D unclear. The CDR3 is 14 residues long. Trimming left V 2 bases short and J 4 bases short, with 12 bases between. Per the germline V gene, CDR1 is SGHDT and CDR2 is YYEEEE. This CDR3 reads CASSLETDIYGYTF. The CDR3 DNA reads as TGTGCCAGCAGCTTAGAAACAGATATCTATGGCTACACCTTC. Looking up the rest from reference TRBV5-6 and TRBJ1-2 gives the full variable domain: DAGVTQSPTHLIKTRGQQVTLRCSPKSGHDTVSWYQQALGQGPQFIFQYYEEEERQRGNFPDRFSGHQFPNYSSELNVNALLLGDSALYLCASSLETDIYGYTFGSGTRLTVV.

The chain links TRBV3-1 to TRBJ2-5; TRBD1 might be the D (7 bases). Germline CDR1 is LGHDT and CDR2 is YNNKEL (reference sequence). With 6 bases removed from V and 7 bases from J, the gap between germline ends came to 15 bases. The CDR3 length is 13 residues. The CDR3 DNA reads as TGTGCCAGCAGAGGGGGGACAGCGGCGACCCAGTACTTC. It is translated as CASRGGTAATQYF.

Many counts were recorded for this clonotype. Its ends do not fully match the called genes, so a read error is possible. V usage is TRBV30 and J usage is TRBJ1-3; D is unresolved. This CDR3 is built from 14 residues. Per the germline V gene, CDR1 is GTSNPN and CDR2 is SVGIG (reference sequence). The DNA for the CDR3 is TGTGCTTGGAAATTGGAAAGGAGAGGAAACACCATATATTTT. Translation: CAWKLERRGNTIYF.